This section outlines one TCR beta chain sequence together with its context. The antigen is undetermined. Collection occurred without any documented infections or immune events in donors. The sample belongs to a study of identifying expanded T cells in peripheral blood. Study conclusions and caveats: Across healthy donors, higher total template counts meant significantly greater approximately 2-week count variance. Differentially abundant clones: roughly 1.3 between replicates, approximately 16 at two to three weeks, under 25 at four.

CDR1 is GTSNPN, CDR2 SVGIG, per germline (reference sequence). This CDR3 region has 12 residues. V was cut by 7 bases and J by 9 bases, with 19 bases left in between. Produced via immunoSEQ multiplex PCR; TCRdb's table is partial and in-frame only. The sample records about 82,000 clones, around 90% being singletons. The chain carries TRBV30 and TRBJ2-7, with D unresolved. This receptor was obtained from a person between 18 and 75 years old in good health. The sample taken for sequencing was blood. DNA for the CDR3: TGTGCCTTGGGTTCTCCGCAATATGTGCAGTACTTC. Translating it yields CALGSPQYVQYF.